What follows are 9 T cell receptor beta chains derived from one specimen sequenced in a study of shared clonotypes between healthy human individuals. TCRdb keeps only in-frame clones here, not all; method: immunoSEQ multiplex PCR. The sample holds 2 million to 2.5 million clones, roughly 90% seen once. The specimen was naive CD4+ T cells from PBMCs. As to subset: CD45RA+ positively selected. These TCRs come from a man between 18 and 29 years old in good health. Some clones in this sample may be carry-over from other donors' samples.

The rearrangement links TRBV29-1 to TRBJ2-3, with TRBD1 identical over 10 bases. Germline assignment: CDR1 SQVTM and CDR2 ANQGSEA. After removal of 7 bases from V and 4 bases from J, the junction contained 14 bases not matched to a gene. The length of the CDR3 is 16 residues. Here the CDR3 reads CSAKGSGTGVADTQYF. CDR3 coding DNA: TGCAGCGCCAAGGGATCTGGGACAGGGGTGGCAGATACGCAGTATTTT.

This chain joins TRBV19 and TRBJ2-2, with D uncertain. This CDR3 has 14 amino acids. Trimming took off 10 bases at V and 5 bases at J, with 17 bases between the two ends. Germline values: CDR1 LNHDA, CDR2 SQIVND (reference sequence). The CDR3 DNA reads as TGTGCCACCCAGGCAGGAAGTTGGACCGGGGAGCTGTTTTTT. It codes for CATQAGSWTGELFF.

The chain employs TRBV18 and TRBJ2-5, with D perhaps matching TRBD2 (6 bases). Germline V gene data show CDR1 as KGHSH and CDR2 as LQKENI. This CDR3 has 17 residues. The V gene lost 6 bases and the J gene lost 1 base, with 21 bases spanning the gap. DNA of the CDR3: TGTGCCAGCTCCCCGGGGCCTAGCGTCCCTAGCCAAGAGACCCAGTACTTC. The encoded protein is CASSPGPSVPSQETQYF. Using reference TRBV18 and TRBJ2-5 for the parts outside the CDR3, the full variable domain is NAGVMQNPRHLVRRRGQEARLRCSPMKGHSHVYWYRQLPEEGLKFMVYLQKENIIDESGMPKERFSAEFPKEGPSILRIQQVVRGDSAAYFCASSPGPSVPSQETQYFGPGTRLLVL.

The V gene is TRBV5-1, the J gene TRBJ1-5, with D uncertain. This CDR3 has 14 amino acids. Per the germline V gene, CDR1 is SGHRS and CDR2 is YFSETQ. Trimming stripped 10 bases from V and 0 bases from J, with 14 bases between. The CDR3 DNA sequence: TGCGCCGGCGGGGTACTCTATAGCAATCAGCCCCAGCATTTT. Translated: CAGGVLYSNQPQHF.

This rearrangement joins TRBV6-1 to TRBJ2-1; the D gene is possibly TRBD1 (5 bases). CDR1 is MNHNS, CDR2 SASEGT, per germline. Trimming cost V 2 bases and J 1 base, with 12 bases left between them. The CDR3 runs to 16 residues. The CDR3 sequence: CASSETRTPSYNEQFF. CDR3 DNA sequence: TGTGCCAGCAGTGAAACCCGGACACCGTCCTACAATGAGCAGTTCTTC.

J is TRBJ2-1 and V is TRBV6-4, with D possibly matching TRBD2 (6 bases). Germline-derived CDR1 and CDR2 are MRHNA and SNTAGT. The CDR3 has 14 amino acids. V lost 0 bases and J lost 9, with 12 bases in between. The CDR3 reads CASSDSPRTTEQFF. In DNA, the CDR3 is TGTGCCAGCAGTGACTCACCAAGGACTACTGAGCAGTTCTTC.

V is TRBV28 and J is TRBJ1-2; possible D gene TRBD1, 5 bases. The V gene's germline CDR1 is MDHEN and CDR2 SYDVKM. The CDR3 is made up of 15 amino acids. Trimming removed 7 bases at V and 4 bases at J, with 19 bases between. The CDR3: CASKTEIDRGYGYTF. DNA of the CDR3: TGTGCCAGCAAGACCGAAATCGATAGGGGCTATGGCTACACCTTC.

As concerns this clone: The same CDR3 also results from other DNA sequences found in this sample. The chain recombines TRBV28 with TRBJ1-2; D gene uncertain. The V end lost 2 bases, the J end lost 4 bases, and 5 bases lay between the germline ends. This CDR3 comprises 12 residues. Germline CDR1 and CDR2: MDHEN and SYDVKM. The CDR3, as DNA: TGTGCCAGCAGTTTAGTCGGCTATGGCTACACCTTC. Amino acid sequence: CASSLVGYGYTF.

Note on this clone: The junction differs from germline at one of its ends, possibly a read error. This sequence joins TRBV2 and TRBJ1-2, with 9 bases that match TRBD1. CDR1 is SNHLY, CDR2 FYNNEI, per germline. CDR3 length equals 14 residues. The CDR3 is CASREDRGNDGYTF. The CDR3 region has the DNA TGTGCCAGCAGGGAAGACAGGGGGAACGATGGCTACACCTTC.